The 21 T cell receptor beta chains below all came from one sample that was sequenced in a study of cytomegalovirus exposure and HLA in healthy donors. PCR employed 60 Vbeta and 13 Jbeta primers. Produced via immunoSEQ multiplex PCR; TCRdb's table is partial and in-frame only. This table holds about 140,000 clones, roughly 80% found once. Source material: PBMCs. The receptors come from a female donor in good health and CMV-seronegative.

J is TRBJ1-2 and V is TRBV6-5; TRBD1 is a possible D gene (5 bases). The length of the CDR3 is 15 residues. The V end lost 4 bases, the J end lost 6 bases, and 18 bases lay between the germline ends. Germline CDR1 and CDR2: MNHEY and SVGAGI. The CDR3 sequence is CASSSWTRGGDGYTF. CDR3 coding DNA: TGTGCCAGCAGTTCTTGGACACGCGGTGGGGATGGCTACACCTTC.

V is TRBV30 and J is TRBJ2-5, with 8 bases matching TRBD1. With 0 bases clipped from V and 4 bases from J, the junction kept 10 bases outside the gene matches. The germline V gene has CDR1 GTSNPN and CDR2 SVGIG (reference sequence). CDR3 length: 16 amino acids. CDR3 in amino acids: CAWSVGVRGRGETQYF. CDR3 in DNA: TGTGCCTGGAGTGTAGGCGTCAGGGGGCGTGGAGAGACCCAGTACTTC.

The J gene is TRBJ1-1, the V gene TRBV19, with TRBD1 matching over 7 bases. The germline V gene encodes CDR1 LNHDA and CDR2 SQIVND (reference sequence). This CDR3 is built from 13 residues. Trimming at V came to 6 bases and at J to 6 bases, leaving 7 bases not matched to a gene. The CDR3 nucleotides read TGTGCCAGTAGAGGGACAGCTCTCGCTGAAGCTTTCTTT. Translated, it gives CASRGTALAEAFF.

The chain recombines TRBV6-1 with TRBJ2-7; D unclear. Looked up from germline, CDR1 is MNHNS and CDR2 is SASEGT. This CDR3 is built from 12 residues. V dropped 5 bases and J dropped 4 bases, with 9 bases sitting between them. The DNA of the CDR3 is TGTGCCAGCAGTACTCAGACTTACGAGCAGTACTTC. Translated, it gives CASSTQTYEQYF.

This clone was found once. The CDR3, as DNA: TGTGCCAGCCGGGACTATCCGTACGAGCAGTACTTC. It is translated as CASRDYPYEQYF. The chain employs TRBV10-3 and TRBJ2-7; 7 nucleotides agree with TRBD2. This CDR3 is built from 12 residues. The ends lost 10 bases at V and 4 bases at J; junction bases unmatched: 7. The germline gives CDR1 ENHRY, CDR2 SYGVKD.

The chain links TRBV30 to TRBJ1-2, with unresolved D. This CDR3 has 10 residues. Germline V CDR1 and CDR2: GTSNPN, SVGIG (reference sequence). V lost 5 bases and J lost 7, with 8 bases in between. The CDR3 coding sequence is TGTGCCTGGGGCTCCGCTGGCTACACCTTC. It codes for CAWGSAGYTF.

V gene TRBV5-6 combines with J gene TRBJ1-3, with a possible D match to TRBD1 (5 bases). The germline V gene encodes CDR1 SGHDT and CDR2 YYEEEE. The CDR3 length is 16 residues. V lost 0 bases and J lost 4, with 14 bases in between. The CDR3 nucleotides are TGTGCCAGCAGCTTGGACAGGAAGGCCTCCGGAAACACCATATATTTT. Encoded protein: CASSLDRKASGNTIYF.

The chain carries TRBV2 and TRBJ1-1, with 7 bases identical to TRBD1. Germline CDR1 SNHLY, CDR2 FYNNEI. This CDR3 region has 16 residues. V lost 4 bases, J lost 1 base, and 9 bases stayed unmatched. CDR3 DNA: TGTGCCAGCAGTGCGGTCCCGGGACAGAGGAACACTGAAGCTTTCTTT. This encodes CASSAVPGQRNTEAFF.

In this sample, this clone turned up a few times. The rearrangement joins TRBV6-6 to TRBJ2-5, with D tentatively TRBD2 (6 bases). Trimming removed 5 bases from V and 2 bases from J, with 18 bases in between. There are 16 residues in the CDR3. Germline V gives CDR1 MNHNY, CDR2 SVGAGI (reference sequence). Here the CDR3 DNA reads TGTGCCAGCAGTACGATCTTCCGGGACTTTCAAGAGACCCAGTACTTC. It specifies CASSTIFRDFQETQYF.

This clone turned up a few times. The CDR3 region is CASSQGASSYEQYF. In nucleotides, the CDR3 is TGCGCCAGCAGCCAAGGGGCCAGCTCCTACGAGCAGTACTTC. The chain has TRBV4-1 and TRBJ2-7, with D hard to call. Germline V lookup: CDR1 MGHRA, CDR2 YSYEKL. The CDR3 runs 14 residues. Trimming took off 1 base at V and 0 bases at J, with 7 bases between the two ends.

The CDR3 spells CASSFRETQYF. CDR3 coding DNA: TGTGCCAGCAGCTTCCGGGAGACCCAGTACTTC. This chain joins TRBV5-6 and TRBJ2-5; D is ambiguous. The CDR3 length is 11 residues. The germline V and J ends were trimmed by 2 bases and 5 bases, with 4 bases remaining between them. CDR1 and CDR2 (germline): SGHDT, YYEEEE. Full variable domain (outside the CDR3, taken from reference TRBV5-6 and TRBJ2-5): DAGVTQSPTHLIKTRGQQVTLRCSPKSGHDTVSWYQQALGQGPQFIFQYYEEEERQRGNFPDRFSGHQFPNYSSELNVNALLLGDSALYLCASSFRETQYFGPGTRLLVL.

J is TRBJ2-5 and V is TRBV27; 9 nucleotides line up with TRBD2. Unmatched junction bases numbered 12, after V lost 2 bases and J lost 5 bases. The germline V gene encodes CDR1 MNHEY and CDR2 SMNVEV (reference sequence). The CDR3 has 17 amino acids. As DNA, the CDR3 is TGTGCCAGCAGTTTAGGGCCTAGCGGGGCTTTGGGGGAGACCCAGTACTTC. Translation: CASSLGPSGALGETQYF.

This chain links TRBV5-6 with TRBJ1-1; the match to TRBD1 covers 12 bases. Unmatched junction bases numbered 5, after V lost 2 bases and J lost 3 bases. The CDR3 spans 16 residues. The germline V gene has CDR1 SGHDT and CDR2 YYEEEE. The chain's CDR3 is CASSFSGQGADTEAFF. The CDR3, as DNA: TGTGCCAGCAGCTTCTCGGGACAGGGGGCCGACACTGAAGCTTTCTTT.

The V call is TRBV28, the J call TRBJ2-7; 11 bases map to TRBD2. CDR3 length: 15 amino acids. The V gene's germline CDR1 is MDHEN and CDR2 SYDVKM. V gave up 10 bases and J gave up 0 bases; unmatched junction bases: 8. CDR3 sequence reads: CATQGTSGDSYEQYF. CDR3 nucleotides: TGTGCCACCCAAGGGACTAGCGGAGACTCCTACGAGCAGTACTTC.

Only a few counts were recorded for this clone. V is TRBV2 and J is TRBJ1-5; D gene uncertain. V lost 5 bases, J lost 1 base, and 18 bases lay in between. CDR3 size: 17 residues. Germline V gives CDR1 SNHLY, CDR2 FYNNEI. The CDR3 loop is CASSRVNTHGSNQPQHF. CDR3 coding DNA: TGTGCCAGCAGTCGTGTTAACACCCACGGGAGCAATCAGCCCCAGCATTTT. Full variable domain (outside the CDR3, taken from reference TRBV2 and TRBJ1-5): EPEVTQTPSHQVTQMGQEVILRCVPISNHLYFYWYRQILGQKVEFLVSFYNNEISEKSEIFDDQFSVERPDGSNFTLKIRSTKLEDSAMYFCASSRVNTHGSNQPQHFGDGTRLSIL.

The chain joins TRBV7-9 to TRBJ2-1; 11 bases are shared with TRBD2. J gave up 6 bases and V 6 bases, and 7 bases lay outside the gene matches. This CDR3 comprises 15 residues. Germline V CDR1 and CDR2: SEHNR, FQNEAQ (reference sequence). CDR3 coding DNA: TGTGCCAGCAGTCCCGGGACTAGCGGTGTCAATGAGCAGTTCTTC. It yields the protein CASSPGTSGVNEQFF. Full variable domain (outside the CDR3, taken from reference TRBV7-9 and TRBJ2-1): DTGVSQNPRHKITKRGQNVTFRCDPISEHNRLYWYRQTLGQGPEFLTYFQNEAQLEKSRLLSDRFSAERPKGSFSTLEIQRTEQGDSAMYLCASSPGTSGVNEQFFGPGTRLTVL.

The chain couples TRBV19 to TRBJ2-1, with D possibly being TRBD2 (5 bases). V gave up 3 bases and J gave up 7 bases, with 10 bases separating them. The CDR3 extends over 13 amino acids. The germline CDR1 and CDR2 sequences are LNHDA and SQIVND (reference sequence). CDR3 in amino acids: CASSMNLANEQFF. CDR3 nucleotides: TGTGCCAGTAGTATGAACCTAGCAAATGAGCAGTTCTTC.

V is TRBV6-5 and J is TRBJ2-3; TRBD1 agrees at 8 bases. This CDR3 has 15 residues. Trimming took 6 bases from V and 4 from J; bases not matched to a gene: 9. Per germline, CDR1 MNHEY and CDR2 SVGAGI. The CDR3 DNA reads as TGTGCCAGCAGCCGCGACAGGGGAATGCCAGATACGCAGTATTTT. Protein product: CASSRDRGMPDTQYF.

This clone appeared a few times. The genes are TRBV5-1 and TRBJ2-7, with 7 bases fitting TRBD2. From germline, CDR1 is SGHRS and CDR2 YFSETQ. J lost 3 bases, V lost 0 bases, and 6 bases had no gene match. The CDR3 loop spans 15 amino acids. The CDR3 sequence is CASSLADWGGYEQYF. Written as DNA, the CDR3 is TGCGCCAGCAGCTTGGCCGATTGGGGGGGCTACGAGCAGTACTTC.

The chain employs TRBV5-1 and TRBJ2-7, with 7 bases that match TRBD2. Trimming cost V 0 bases and J 5 bases; bases outside gene matches: 5. The germline V gene encodes CDR1 SGHRS and CDR2 YFSETQ. The CDR3 length is 14 residues. CDR3 region: CASSLAETSNEQYF. Written as DNA, the CDR3 is TGCGCCAGCAGCTTGGCGGAGACTAGCAACGAGCAGTACTTC.

The genes are TRBV7-3 and TRBJ2-3; 12 positions match TRBD2. In germline, CDR1 is SGHTA, CDR2 FQGTGA. This CDR3 has 15 residues. The junction had 1 base not matched to a gene; V was cut back by 1 base and J by 5 bases. In DNA form, the CDR3 reads TGTGCCAGCAGCTTAAGACTAGCGGGAGTAGATACGCAGTATTTT. This codes for CASSLRLAGVDTQYF.